Sequencing of this T cell receptor beta chain was carried out in a study of high-grade serous ovarian cancer treatment subgroups. The overall study: On average, around 15,000 reads and 7,000 to 8,000 unique TCR beta rearrangements were obtained per sample.

Study conclusions and caveats: TCR relatedness rose with neoantigen level and trended with mutation load. Tumors within one patient showed repertoire similarity of roughly 0.1 to 0.85.

Of note for this clone: Its antigen is still unknown.

Method: immunoSEQ multiplex PCR; TCRdb's copy keeps in-frame clones and lacks some. Among about 16,000 clones, roughly two thirds were seen once, and the ten largest hold 4.5%. The tumor samples were collected prior to definitive surgery or chemotherapy. V lost 1 base, J lost 7 bases, and 13 bases lay in between. This CDR3 region has 14 residues. The germline CDR1 and CDR2 sequences are KGHSH and LQKENI. The receptor comes from a human donor with high-grade serous ovarian cancer. Sequencing was done on a sample of tumor tissue. The chain joins TRBV18 to TRBJ1-2; D is perhaps TRBD1 (5 bases). DNA of the CDR3: TGTGCCAGCTCACCACGGTCGGGGGAGGGTGGCTACACCTTC. This codes for CASSPRSGEGGYTF.